This record concerns one T cell receptor beta chain sequence. The PCR ran on 60 Vbeta and 13 Jbeta primers. Measured with immunoSEQ multiplex PCR; TCRdb has only the in-frame clones, and not every one. The sample lists 90,000 to 110,000 clones, roughly 15% occurring once. This specimen belongs to a study of cytomegalovirus exposure and HLA in healthy donors. Across the whole study: Researchers previously reported finding roughly 120 million unique TCR beta sequences from 170 million or so T cells.

Source material: PBMCs. The clonotype was recovered from a female donor in good health and CMV-seronegative.

In nucleotides, the CDR3 is TGCGCCAGCAGCCAAGATAGGGGACTAGCGGCCTACGAGCAGTACTTC. Protein: CASSQDRGLAAYEQYF. This chain uses TRBV4-3 with TRBJ2-7, with 11 bases aligning to TRBD2. V was clipped by 0 bases and J by 2 bases; unmatched bases: 3. Germline-derived CDR1 and CDR2 are LGHNA and YSLEER. The CDR3 runs to 16 residues.